The 21 T cell receptor beta chains below were found in one sample sequenced in a study of technical replicates of blood from a handful of donors (dated by TCRdb to about 2017). Preparation of the library involved the immunoSEQ multiplex PCR assay. Imported from immuneACCESS, the table was reduced by TCRdb to in-frame sequences with V and J called. These copies leave out some clones; in studies compared against another copy, an unresolved V gene accounts for under half, and the cause of the remainder is not known. The sample data list about 82,000 clones, and 96% of these were observed just once. Together, the top ten hold 0.37% of the sample. The specimen was T cells isolated from PBMCs. The receptors derive from a human donor in good health.

The rearrangement links TRBV11-1 to TRBJ2-5; TRBD1 matches at 8 bases. CDR3 length: 13 residues. In germline, CDR1 is SGHAT, CDR2 FQDESV (reference sequence). Trimming took 4 bases from V and 3 from J; bases not matched to a gene: 1. The CDR3 loop is CASSWTGKETQYF. Here the CDR3 DNA reads TGTGCCAGCAGCTGGACAGGGAAAGAGACCCAGTACTTC.

As for this clone: This sample includes further DNA sequences coding for the same CDR3. V gene TRBV9 combines with J gene TRBJ2-7; 7 bases line up with TRBD1. The V gene's germline CDR1 is SGDLS and CDR2 YYNGEE. This CDR3 is 14 amino acids long. With V trimmed by 3 bases and J by 0 bases, 3 bases remained unmatched. The CDR3 sequence: CASSGRDSSYEQYF. In DNA, the CDR3 is TGTGCCAGCAGCGGCCGGGACAGCTCCTACGAGCAGTACTTC. Full variable domain (missing parts from reference TRBV9 and TRBJ2-7): DSGVTQTPKHLITATGQRVTLRCSPRSGDLSVYWYQQSLDQGLQFLIQYYNGEERAKGNILERFSAQQFPDLHSELNLSSLELGDSALYFCASSGRDSSYEQYFGPGTRLTVT.

The gene calls are TRBV4-3 and TRBJ2-7; D may be TRBD2 (5 bases). Trimming left V 1 base short and J 6 bases short, with 10 bases between. The CDR3 contains 13 residues. The V gene's germline CDR1 is LGHNA and CDR2 YSLEER. CDR3 bases: TGCGCCAGCAGCCAAGTGGCTCGGGGCGAGCAGTACTTC. This encodes CASSQVARGEQYF.

V usage is TRBV28 and J usage is TRBJ1-4; D uncertain. The germline CDR1 and CDR2 sequences are MDHEN and SYDVKM. The CDR3 extends over 14 amino acids. With 6 bases removed from V and 4 bases from J, the gap between germline ends came to 12 bases. The CDR3 bases are TGTGCCAGCAGGGGCCTGGTTATTAATGAAAAACTGTTTTTT. It translates to CASRGLVINEKLFF. Variable domain in full (rest from reference TRBV28 and TRBJ1-4): DVKVTQSSRYLVKRTGEKVFLECVQDMDHENMFWYRQDPGLGLRLIYFSYDVKMKEKGDIPEGYSVSREKKERFSLILESASTNQTSMYLCASRGLVINEKLFFGSGTQLSVL.

V and J are TRBV7-7 and TRBJ1-1; possible D gene TRBD1, 5 bases. The CDR3 is made up of 15 amino acids. Germline V gives CDR1 SSHAT, CDR2 FNYEAQ (reference sequence). V lost 3 bases and J 1 base, leaving 12 bases between the germline ends. The CDR3 DNA is TGTGCCAGCAGCTTGTGGCAGGGATCGAACACTGAAGCTTTCTTT. Encoded protein: CASSLWQGSNTEAFF.

The chain couples TRBV4-3 to TRBJ1-1, with D perhaps TRBD1 (5 bases). The germline V gene encodes CDR1 LGHNA and CDR2 YSLEER. The V end was cut by 0 bases, the J end by 3 bases, with 20 bases between. This CDR3 is built from 18 residues. The CDR3, as DNA: TGCGCCAGCAGCCAAGATTTGCCCTCAGGGTACGGGTACACTGAAGCTTTCTTT. Protein: CASSQDLPSGYGYTEAFF.

The CDR3 coding sequence is TGTGCCTGTGGGGACAGGGGGTATATGGCTGAAGCTTTCTTT. Protein sequence: CACGDRGYMAEAFF. The rearrangement joins TRBV30 to TRBJ1-1; 11 bases are shared with TRBD1. Germline V CDR1 and CDR2: GTSNPN, SVGIG (reference sequence). V lost 6 bases, J lost 6 bases, and 9 bases stayed unmatched. This CDR3 region has 14 residues.

The chain combines TRBV11-2 with TRBJ1-1, with D possibly being TRBD1 (6 bases). The CDR3 runs to 13 residues. Looked up from germline, CDR1 is SGHAT and CDR2 is FQNNGV. The V end was cut by 0 bases, the J end by 5 bases, with 7 bases between. The CDR3 bases are TGTGCCAGCAGCTTAGAAAGGGGGACTGAAGCTTTCTTT. It codes for CASSLERGTEAFF.

The chain uses TRBV29-1 and TRBJ1-1; 7 bases fit TRBD1. The germline V gene encodes CDR1 SQVTM and CDR2 ANQGSEA. CDR3 size: 13 residues. V gave up 7 bases and J gave up 5 bases; unmatched junction bases: 10. CDR3 in DNA: TGCAGCGCTTTGGACAGGCGGTCGACTGAAGCTTTCTTT. As protein: CSALDRRSTEAFF.

The gene calls are TRBV9 and TRBJ1-1, with D perhaps matching TRBD1 (6 bases). Germline loops: CDR1 SGDLS, CDR2 YYNGEE. Trimming took 4 bases from V and 1 from J, leaving 14 bases between them. This CDR3 has 15 amino acids. The CDR3 nucleotides are TGTGCCAGCAGCTCCCAGACAGGTAGGAACACTGAAGCTTTCTTT. Translated, it gives CASSSQTGRNTEAFF.

This chain joins TRBV10-3 and TRBJ1-1; D remains unclear. The V gene lost 7 bases and the J gene lost 6 bases, with 15 bases spanning the gap. Germline-derived CDR1 and CDR2 are ENHRY and SYGVKD. There are 13 residues in the CDR3. The DNA for the CDR3 is TGTGCCATCACCGAGGCGGCCCCGTCTGAAGCTTTCTTT. As protein: CAITEAAPSEAFF.

V gene TRBV6-5 combines with J gene TRBJ1-1; D uncertain. V lost 6 bases, J lost 1 base, and 3 bases lay in between. In germline, CDR1 is MNHEY, CDR2 SVGAGI. This CDR3 region has 11 residues. The CDR3 region is CASRQNTEAFF. For the CDR3, the DNA is TGTGCCAGCAGACAGAACACTGAAGCTTTCTTT.

This chain connects TRBV23-1 to TRBJ1-1; 8 bases are shared with TRBD1. TRBV23-1 is reported as an ORF; its role is uncertain. After removal of 2 bases from V and 4 bases from J, the junction contained 9 bases not matched to a gene. This CDR3 has 16 residues. The CDR3 loop is CASSQNPDREGTEAFF. The DNA of the CDR3 is TGCGCCAGCAGTCAAAACCCGGACAGGGAGGGCACTGAAGCTTTCTTT.

V is TRBV27 and J is TRBJ2-2; 7 bases match TRBD2. The germline gives CDR1 MNHEY, CDR2 SMNVEV (reference sequence). The ends lost 0 bases at V and 4 bases at J; junction bases unmatched: 5. This CDR3 is built from 16 residues. The CDR3 spells CASSLSAGVITGELFF. Here the CDR3 DNA reads TGTGCCAGCAGTTTATCGGCGGGAGTGATCACCGGGGAGCTGTTTTTT.

This clone was counted once. The genes are TRBV10-3 and TRBJ2-1; 11 bases fit TRBD2. This CDR3 region has 19 residues. J was trimmed by 0 bases and V by 6 bases; bases with no gene match: 13. Germline lookup yields CDR1 ENHRY and CDR2 SYGVKD. DNA for the CDR3: TGTGCCATCAGCGGGGGGCTAGCGGGAGGTCTAAGCTCCTACAATGAGCAGTTCTTC. This codes for CAISGGLAGGLSSYNEQFF.

The chain couples TRBV7-2 to TRBJ1-4; 8 bases map to TRBD1. V lost 5 bases and J lost 0; bases outside the gene matches: 8. Looked up from germline, CDR1 is SGHTA and CDR2 is FQGNSA. The CDR3 contains 17 residues. The CDR3 nucleotides read TGTGCCAGCAGCGTAAGACCACAGGGGGCAACTAATGAAAAACTGTTTTTT. This codes for CASSVRPQGATNEKLFF.

The rearrangement links TRBV19 to TRBJ1-1, with D unclear. This CDR3 is 13 amino acids long. The V gene lost 7 bases and the J gene lost 0 bases, with 9 bases spanning the gap. Germline CDR1 LNHDA, CDR2 SQIVND (reference sequence). CDR3 amino acids: CASTTSMNTEAFF. DNA of the CDR3: TGTGCCAGTACCACATCCATGAACACTGAAGCTTTCTTT. The complete variable domain, with remaining parts taken from reference TRBV19 and TRBJ1-1, reads DGGITQSPKYLFRKEGQNVTLSCEQNLNHDAMYWYRQDPGQGLRLIYYSQIVNDFQKGDIAEGYSVSREKKESFPLTVTSAQKNPTAFYLCASTTSMNTEAFFGQGTRLTVV.

The V and J genes are TRBV13 and TRBJ2-1, with D tentatively TRBD2 (6 bases). Germline-derived CDR1 and CDR2 are PRHDT and FYEKMQ (reference sequence). The germline V and J ends were trimmed by 5 bases and 9 bases, with 17 bases remaining between them. The CDR3 runs 14 residues. The DNA for the CDR3 is TGTGCCAGCAGCCCCCATCGGGAGAGGGGTGAGCAGTTCTTC. It translates to CASSPHRERGEQFF.

The V call is TRBV7-6, the J call TRBJ2-2; perhaps TRBD2 as D (5 bases). This CDR3 contains 15 residues. V lost 3 bases and J 7 bases, leaving 15 bases between the germline ends. The germline CDR1 and CDR2 sequences are SGHVS and FNYEAQ. In nucleotides, the CDR3 is TGTGCCAGCAGCTTGGGAGCGCTCGTTAACGGGGAGCTGTTTTTT. Its protein is CASSLGALVNGELFF.

This clone was seen a single time. This chain joins TRBV7-9 and TRBJ1-5; the D is unclear. The CDR3 sequence is 14 residues long. CDR1 is SEHNR, CDR2 FQNEAQ, per germline (reference sequence). The V end lost 1 base, the J end lost 2 bases, and 6 bases lay between the germline ends. The chain's CDR3 is CASSLGQGNQPQHF. The CDR3 DNA sequence: TGTGCCAGCAGCTTAGGTCAGGGCAATCAGCCCCAGCATTTT.

V and J are TRBV2 and TRBJ2-3; TRBD2 agrees at 11 bases. Germline-derived CDR1 and CDR2 are SNHLY and FYNNEI. The ends lost 5 bases at V and 4 bases at J; junction bases unmatched: 8. There are 16 residues in the CDR3. CDR3 DNA: TGTGCCAGCAGTCCTCTAGCGGGAGGAGGTTCAGATACGCAGTATTTT. Amino acid sequence: CASSPLAGGGSDTQYF.